The 11 T cell receptor beta chains listed next were all sequenced from one sample in a study of T cell responses to AZD1222 COVID-19 vaccine. Sequenced by immunoSEQ multiplex PCR; TCRdb stores in-frame clones only, minus some. The sample holds around 140,000 clones, about 93% seen once. Sequencing was performed on peripheral blood, taken on day 0 of AZD1222 vaccination. Source of these receptors: an adult in good health.

For the CDR3, the DNA is TGCGCCAGCAGCCAAGATTCACAGGAGCAGTTCTTC. Protein: CASSQDSQEQFF. The chain is built from TRBV4-3 and TRBJ2-1; D is unclear. V gave up 0 bases and J gave up 10 bases, with 7 bases separating them. Germline V gene lookup returns CDR1 LGHNA and CDR2 YSLEER. This CDR3 contains 12 residues.

The chain joins TRBV10-3 to TRBJ2-7, with D possibly TRBD2 on 6 matching bases. The V end was cut by 5 bases, the J end by 4 bases, with 12 bases between. Looked up from germline, CDR1 is ENHRY and CDR2 is SYGVKD. The CDR3 has 13 residues. This CDR3 reads CAISIRESYEQYF. The CDR3 coding sequence is TGTGCCATCAGTATACGGGAGTCTTACGAGCAGTACTTC.

This clone was observed once. The chain uses TRBV6-5 and TRBJ2-7; D may be TRBD1 (6 bases). There are 15 residues in the CDR3. Germline V gene sequence: CDR1 MNHEY, CDR2 SVGAGI. V shed 6 bases and J shed 1 base, with 16 bases lying between them. CDR3 coding DNA: TGTGCCAGCAGACACCCGGGACAAACGTCCTACGAGCAGTACTTC. This translates into CASRHPGQTSYEQYF.

The chain has TRBV28 and TRBJ2-7; no clear D gene. Germline V lookup: CDR1 MDHEN, CDR2 SYDVKM. Trimming took off 8 bases at V and 1 base at J, with 9 bases between the two ends. This CDR3 comprises 12 residues. The CDR3 region is CASGSYSYEQYF. The CDR3 DNA sequence: TGTGCCAGCGGCAGCTATTCCTACGAGCAGTACTTC.

The rearrangement joins TRBV9 to TRBJ2-3; perhaps D is TRBD1 or TRBD2 (6 bases each). V lost 4 bases and J lost 0, with 24 bases in between. The CDR3 loop spans 19 amino acids. The germline CDR1 and CDR2 sequences are SGDLS and YYNGEE. CDR3 bases: TGTGCCAGCAGCAGGTATGGCACTTTGGGGGGCCTTAGCACAGATACGCAGTATTTT. It is translated as CASSRYGTLGGLSTDTQYF.

The chain combines TRBV7-8 with TRBJ2-7, with D possibly being TRBD1 (5 bases). The CDR3 covers 14 residues. In germline, CDR1 is SGHVS, CDR2 FQNEAQ. Trimming took off 1 base at V and 4 bases at J, with 11 bases between the two ends. CDR3 nucleotide sequence: TGTGCCAGCAGCTTAGTGGAGACAGCTTACGAGCAGTACTTC. Translated, it gives CASSLVETAYEQYF.

This chain connects TRBV7-2 to TRBJ2-5; D unclear. Germline V gene lookup returns CDR1 SGHTA and CDR2 FQGNSA. Trimming left V 1 base short and J 5 bases short, with 11 bases between. There are 14 residues in the CDR3. The CDR3 bases are TGTGCCAGCAGCTTAGAAGGGCCGCCGGAGACCCAGTACTTC. Translation: CASSLEGPPETQYF.

The rearrangement uses TRBV19 and TRBJ1-4; no definite D call. The CDR3 covers 13 residues. V was shortened by 10 bases and J by 0 bases, with 9 bases between the two germline ends. Germline assignment: CDR1 LNHDA and CDR2 SQIVND (reference sequence). The CDR3 DNA is TGTGCCACTTCAGAGTCAACTAATGAAAAACTGTTTTTT. It encodes CATSESTNEKLFF.

This clone was counted once. This chain links TRBV19 with TRBJ2-1, with TRBD1 identical over 10 bases. In germline, CDR1 is LNHDA, CDR2 SQIVND (reference sequence). The ends lost 5 bases at V and 8 bases at J; junction bases unmatched: 6. The CDR3 totals 14 residues. The CDR3 DNA reads TGTGCCAGTAGTTGGGACAGGGGATATTATGAGCAGTTCTTC. This sequence encodes CASSWDRGYYEQFF.

The chain employs TRBV18 and TRBJ1-2, with 8 bases matching TRBD1. Trimming cost V 3 bases and J 3 bases; bases outside gene matches: 3. Germline V gene data show CDR1 as KGHSH and CDR2 as LQKENI. The CDR3 sequence is 14 residues long. For the CDR3, the DNA is TGTGCCAGCTCACCGACAGGGGTTCACTATGGCTACACCTTC. Translation gives CASSPTGVHYGYTF.

This clone was observed once. The chain couples TRBV6-5 to TRBJ2-3; 13 nucleotides match TRBD2. Germline assignment: CDR1 MNHEY and CDR2 SVGAGI. The CDR3 runs to 15 residues. V shed 5 bases, J shed 5 bases, and the junction held 4 bases outside the gene matches. The CDR3 nucleotides are TGTGCCAGCAGTCCTTGGACTAGCGGGAGAGATACGCAGTATTTT. Encoded protein: CASSPWTSGRDTQYF.